Below are 14 T cell receptor beta chains sequenced from a single sample in a study of shared clonotypes between healthy human individuals. The assay was immunoSEQ multiplex PCR, and TCRdb's table has in-frame clones only and misses some. The sample contains about 2 million clones, just under 95% of which appear only once. Terminally differentiated effector memory CD45RA+ cells were left out of the naive CD8 fraction, which was CD45RO-negative and positively selected for CCR7. The sequenced material came from naive CD8+ T cells sorted from blood. Source of these receptors: a man between 18 and 29 years old in good health.

The chain joins TRBV4-3 to TRBJ2-7; possibly TRBD2 for D (6 bases). The V end was cut by 0 bases, the J end by 4 bases, with 10 bases between. The CDR3 is 14 residues long. Looked up from germline, CDR1 is LGHNA and CDR2 is YSLEER. This chain's CDR3 is CASSQERGFYEQYF. The CDR3 DNA follows: TGCGCCAGCAGCCAAGAACGGGGGTTTTACGAGCAGTACTTC.

DNA for the CDR3: TGTGCCAGCAGGGAGAGGACAGGGGGCCAGCCCCAGCATTTT. The encoded protein is CASRERTGGQPQHF. The V and J genes are TRBV6-5 and TRBJ1-5; 11 nucleotides match TRBD1. V gave up 6 bases and J gave up 7 bases; unmatched junction bases: 5. CDR3 size: 14 residues. Germline V gene sequence: CDR1 MNHEY, CDR2 SVGAGI.

This chain connects TRBV27 to TRBJ2-3; 8 bases line up with TRBD1. This CDR3 has 17 residues. Germline lookup yields CDR1 MNHEY and CDR2 SMNVEV (reference sequence). Trimming removed 0 bases from V and 0 bases from J; junction bases left unmatched: 5. The CDR3 coding sequence is TGTGCCAGCAGTTTATCCGGCAGGGGGCGCAGCACAGATACGCAGTATTTT. Protein: CASSLSGRGRSTDTQYF.

The J gene is TRBJ1-6, the V gene TRBV9; unclear D gene. There are 13 residues in the CDR3. Trimming took off 0 bases at V and 8 bases at J, with 6 bases between the two ends. Germline V lookup: CDR1 SGDLS, CDR2 YYNGEE. As DNA, the CDR3 is TGTGCCAGCAGCGTAGATTCAGATTCACCCCTCCACTTT. This gives the protein CASSVDSDSPLHF. Filled out from reference TRBV9 and TRBJ1-6, the complete variable domain reads DSGVTQTPKHLITATGQRVTLRCSPRSGDLSVYWYQQSLDQGLQFLIQYYNGEERAKGNILERFSAQQFPDLHSELNLSSLELGDSALYFCASSVDSDSPLHFGNGTRLTVT.

The V and J genes are TRBV9 and TRBJ2-5; D might be TRBD1 or TRBD2, each matching 6 bases. CDR3 length: 14 residues. The V end was cut by 2 bases, the J end by 5 bases, with 13 bases between. Germline lookup yields CDR1 SGDLS and CDR2 YYNGEE. CDR3 sequence reads: CASSVGGQEETQYF. As DNA, the CDR3 is TGTGCCAGCAGCGTTGGGGGGCAGGAGGAGACCCAGTACTTC.

V and J are TRBV4-1 and TRBJ2-7; D is perhaps TRBD2 (5 bases). This CDR3 is 17 amino acids long. Germline V gene lookup returns CDR1 MGHRA and CDR2 YSYEKL. Trimming took 4 bases from V and 2 from J, leaving 21 bases between them. CDR3 nucleotides: TGCGCCAGCAGCCCACGGTACTCGGCGGGCTCCACCTACGAGCAGTACTTC. The encoded protein is CASSPRYSAGSTYEQYF.

V usage is TRBV5-1 and J usage is TRBJ2-7, with D perhaps TRBD2 (5 bases). This CDR3 region has 11 residues. CDR1 is SGHRS, CDR2 YFSETQ, per germline. V dropped 6 bases and J dropped 3 bases, with 7 bases sitting between them. In DNA form, the CDR3 reads TGCGCCAGCAAAGAGGGCTACGAGCAGTACTTC. It yields the protein CASKEGYEQYF.

The chain combines TRBV6-5 with TRBJ1-1, with D unresolved. The V and J ends lost 2 bases and 3 bases respectively, with 10 bases between them. CDR3 size: 14 residues. The germline gives CDR1 MNHEY, CDR2 SVGAGI. CDR3 region: CASSYEQQYTEAFF. CDR3 DNA sequence: TGTGCCAGCAGTTACGAGCAGCAGTACACTGAAGCTTTCTTT.

This chain uses TRBV5-8 with TRBJ2-7; tentatively, D is TRBD2 (5 bases). The germline V gene has CDR1 SGHTS and CDR2 YDEGEE. This CDR3 spans 14 amino acids. V shed 1 base and J shed 6 bases, with 14 bases lying between them. This CDR3 is CASSLLGSLAEQYF. The CDR3 DNA follows: TGTGCCAGCAGCTTGTTGGGGTCCCTAGCCGAGCAGTACTTC.

J is TRBJ2-7 and V is TRBV5-1; a weak D match, TRBD1 (6 bases). Germline lookup yields CDR1 SGHRS and CDR2 YFSETQ. The V end lost 4 bases, the J end lost 2 bases, and 19 bases lay between the germline ends. The CDR3 loop spans 16 amino acids. The CDR3 bases are TGCGCCAGCAGCCCACAGGACAGCAGTGGAACCTACGAGCAGTACTTC. This gives the protein CASSPQDSSGTYEQYF. The variable domain in full, with the rest retrieved from reference TRBV5-1 and TRBJ2-7, is KAGVTQTPRYLIKTRGQQVTLSCSPISGHRSVSWYQQTPGQGLQFLFEYFSETQRNKGNFPGRFSGRQFSNSRSEMNVSTLELGDSALYLCASSPQDSSGTYEQYFGPGTRLTVT.

In its sample, this clone was seen once. It is unclear where the CDR3 begins or ends on the DNA, so no DNA is shown, and the CDR3 is as TCRdb lists it. The rearrangement joins TRBV6-4 to TRBJ1-6. The CDR3 spans 15 amino acids, including both terminal residues. The V gene's germline CDR1 is MRHNA and CDR2 SNTAGT. The CDR3 spells CASSTSNSYNSPLHF.

In its sample, this clone was seen a few times. V and J are TRBV7-9 and TRBJ2-7; D uncertain. With 2 bases removed from V and 6 bases from J, the gap between germline ends came to 8 bases. Per germline, CDR1 SEHNR and CDR2 FQNEAQ (reference sequence). The CDR3 is 12 residues long. CDR3 region: CASSLYSSEQYF. CDR3 in DNA: TGTGCCAGCAGCTTATATTCCAGCGAGCAGTACTTC.

This rearrangement joins TRBV19 to TRBJ2-3; either TRBD1 or TRBD2 may supply D (5 bases each). CDR1 and CDR2 (germline): LNHDA, SQIVND (reference sequence). V gave up 6 bases and J gave up 1 base, with 14 bases separating them. This CDR3 contains 15 residues. CDR3 in DNA: TGTGCCAGTAGGACAGTTGGAGCGGGCACAGATACGCAGTATTTT. Its translation: CASRTVGAGTDTQYF. Variable domain in full (rest from reference TRBV19 and TRBJ2-3): DGGITQSPKYLFRKEGQNVTLSCEQNLNHDAMYWYRQDPGQGLRLIYYSQIVNDFQKGDIAEGYSVSREKKESFPLTVTSAQKNPTAFYLCASRTVGAGTDTQYFGPGTRLTVL.

This chain connects TRBV30 to TRBJ2-7; 13 bases are shared with TRBD2. The germline CDR1 and CDR2 sequences are GTSNPN and SVGIG (reference sequence). The trim removed 3 bases at V and 2 bases at J, leaving 7 bases unmatched. The CDR3 loop spans 16 amino acids. The CDR3 sequence is CAWSLGLAGSTYEQYF. In nucleotides, the CDR3 is TGTGCCTGGAGCCTGGGACTAGCGGGGAGCACCTACGAGCAGTACTTC. The entire variable domain, with the rest obtained from reference TRBV30 and TRBJ2-7, is as follows: SQTIHQWPATLVQPVGSPLSLECTVEGTSNPNLYWYRQAAGRGLQLLFYSVGIGQISSEVPQNLSASRPQDRQFILSSKKLLLSDSGFYLCAWSLGLAGSTYEQYFGPGTRLTVT.